This T cell receptor beta chain was sequenced in a study of blood T cell repertoires in COVID-19. Study-wide background: The origin of the acute and convalescent COVID-19 samples was the United States, Italy and Spain.

The CDR3 runs 13 residues. V was shortened by 2 bases and J by 4 bases, with 9 bases between the two germline ends. Assay: immunoSEQ multiplex PCR; the TCRdb copy retains only in-frame clones and omits some. The sample carries about 220,000 clones, 70% to 90% recorded once. The chain combines TRBV12-3 or TRBV12-4 with TRBJ2-7; unclear D gene. What was sequenced was peripheral blood. The source of this sequence is a woman aged 25 to 39 who had recovered from COVID-19. The chain's CDR3 is CASSLFSGYEQYF. The CDR3 bases are TGTGCCAGCAGTTTATTTTCCGGGTACGAGCAGTACTTC.